This T cell receptor (beta chain) was recovered during a study of cytomegalovirus exposure and HLA in healthy donors. PCR amplification relied on 60 Vbeta primers (plus 13 Jbeta primers). The table came from immunoSEQ multiplex PCR; TCRdb's copy has only in-frame clones and leaves some out. The sample comprises about 130,000 clones, about 78% of which are singletons, and approximately 1.5% rests with the top ten. Germline V gives CDR1 MDHEN, CDR2 SYDVKM. The CDR3 covers 16 residues. V lost 2 bases, J lost 0 bases, and 3 bases stayed unmatched. The rearrangement links TRBV28 to TRBJ2-1, with TRBD2 matching 8 bases. This TCR derives from a female donor in good health and CMV-seronegative. What was sequenced was PBMCs. The CDR3 loop reads CASSLLTSGSYNEQFF. The CDR3 DNA reads TGTGCCAGCAGTTTACTTACTAGCGGCTCCTACAATGAGCAGTTCTTC.